This T cell receptor beta chain was recorded in a study of regulatory T cells in long-lasting Graves disease. In its sample, this clonotype was seen many times. Time point indicated: persistent/refractory GD, antithyroid drugs over 5 years with positive TRAb. PBMCs were the source of the RNA used for TCR sequencing. Germline V CDR1 and CDR2: SNHLY, FYNNEI. The CDR3 runs 13 residues. The V and J ends lost 7 bases and 11 bases respectively, with 20 bases between them. Libraries of TCR beta came from iRepertoire HTBI primers plus Arm-PCR of CDR3 regions. TCRdb passed the multiplex PCR reads through MiXCR, listing each CDR3 protein once. Of about 660,000 distinct CDR3 sequences in the sample, approximately 29% are singletons; the top ten hold 40% to 55%.

The specimen was peripheral blood mononuclear cells (PBMCs), collected when the disease was refractory, from a patient treated with antithyroid drugs. The chain carries TRBV2 and TRBJ1-1; D gene uncertain. The TCR originated in a female donor with Graves disease. CDR3 DNA: TGTGCCAGCACCACAGACACGAGACATGCCGCTTTCTTT. Translating it yields CASTTDTRHAAFF.